This T cell receptor beta chain was found in a study of CD8 T cells in ankylosing spondylitis. Quantitative 5'-RACE was performed with molecular barcodes, and it yielded the TCR beta libraries. TCRdb recomputed calls from the 5' RACE reads with MiXCR, one row per CDR3 protein. This table has about 250,000 distinct CDR3 sequences, 20% to 30% appearing once. Per germline, CDR1 ENHRY and CDR2 SYGVKD. The germline V and J ends were trimmed by 11 bases and 1 base, with 17 bases remaining between them. This CDR3 region has 14 residues. The chain couples TRBV10-3 to TRBJ1-1; D unresolved. The source of this sequence is a male donor with ankylosing spondylitis or in good health (not recorded which). Sample: blood, either unsorted or a sorted T cell fraction (not recorded which). CDR3 sequence reads: CAVAYDAGNTEAFF. The CDR3 DNA sequence: TGTGCCGTCGCCTACGACGCCGGGAACACTGAAGCTTTCTTT.